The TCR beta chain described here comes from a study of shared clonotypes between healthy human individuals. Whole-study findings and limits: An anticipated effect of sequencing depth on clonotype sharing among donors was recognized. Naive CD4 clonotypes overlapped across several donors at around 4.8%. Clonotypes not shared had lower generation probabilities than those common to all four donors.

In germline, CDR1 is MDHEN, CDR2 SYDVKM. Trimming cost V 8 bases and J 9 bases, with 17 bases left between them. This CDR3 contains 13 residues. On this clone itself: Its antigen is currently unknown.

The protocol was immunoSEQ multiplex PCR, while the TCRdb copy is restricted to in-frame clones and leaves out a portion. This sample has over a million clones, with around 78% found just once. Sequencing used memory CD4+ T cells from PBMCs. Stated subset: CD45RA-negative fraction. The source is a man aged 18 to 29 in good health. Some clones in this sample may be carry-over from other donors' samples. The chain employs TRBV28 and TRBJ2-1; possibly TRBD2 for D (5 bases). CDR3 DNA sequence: TGTGCCAGCCATTCCTGGCGGGTTGTTGAGCAGTTCTTC. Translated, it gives CASHSWRVVEQFF.